The 9 T cell receptor beta chains below were found in one sample sequenced in a study of T-cell reconstitution after alpha-beta-depleted transplantation in children. Unique molecular identifiers were used to barcode this TCRbeta library. TCRdb itself ran the PCR reads through MiXCR, one entry per CDR3 protein. The table includes approximately 400,000 distinct CDR3 sequences, roughly a tenth detected once. Specimen: PBMCs from the stem cell graft donor, collected from the stem cell graft. The receptors originated from a human donor who donated a stem cell graft to a child with acute myeloid leukemia.

The sample holds many counts of this clonotype. The chain is built from TRBV7-6 and TRBJ2-7, with D tentatively TRBD1 (6 bases). CDR1 SGHVS and CDR2 FNYEAQ come from the germline V gene. CDR3 length: 15 residues. V lost 4 bases and J 3 bases, leaving 16 bases between the germline ends. CDR3 residues: CASSSNTGTYYEQYF. CDR3 nucleotide sequence: TGTGCCAGCAGCTCTAATACCGGGACATACTACGAGCAGTACTTC.

The V call is TRBV30, the J call TRBJ2-3; TRBD2 matches 11 bases. The CDR3 is 16 amino acids. The germline gives CDR1 GTSNPN, CDR2 SVGIG (reference sequence). V trimming: 2 bases; J trimming: 0 bases; junction bases outside the gene matches: 4. This CDR3 reads CAWSLAGGSSTDTQYF. CDR3 coding DNA: TGTGCCTGGAGTCTAGCGGGAGGTTCTAGCACAGATACGCAGTATTTT. Combining the CDR3 with reference TRBV30 and TRBJ2-3 gives the whole variable domain SQTIHQWPATLVQPVGSPLSLECTVEGTSNPNLYWYRQAAGRGLQLLFYSVGIGQISSEVPQNLSASRPQDRQFILSSKKLLLSDSGFYLCAWSLAGGSSTDTQYFGPGTRLTVL.

The chain carries TRBV20-1 and TRBJ2-3, with a possible D match to TRBD2 (5 bases). Germline loops: CDR1 DFQATT, CDR2 SNEGSKA (reference sequence). This CDR3 has 15 amino acids. V shed 6 bases and J shed 0 bases, with 16 bases lying between them. The CDR3 spells CSALGPTGSTDTQYF. DNA for the CDR3: TGCAGTGCACTAGGCCCAACTGGGAGCACAGATACGCAGTATTTT.

This chain's CDR3 is CASRPTDVSSYNSPLHF. In nucleotides, the CDR3 is TGTGCCAGCAGACCCACGGACGTGAGCTCCTATAATTCACCCCTCCACTTT. The J gene is TRBJ1-6, the V gene TRBV6-1; D unclear. Trimming pared 6 bases from V and 0 bases from J, leaving 15 bases between. Germline V gene lookup returns CDR1 MNHNS and CDR2 SASEGT. The CDR3 has 17 residues.

There are a few counts of this clonotype. The CDR3 spells CAAVGLLQSDYEQYF. The CDR3 nucleotides read TGCGCCGCCGTGGGCCTACTACAGTCGGACTACGAGCAGTACTTC. This chain uses TRBV20-1 with TRBJ2-7, with D hard to call. The germline gives CDR1 DFQATT, CDR2 SNEGSKA (reference sequence). This CDR3 spans 15 amino acids.

This chain uses TRBV5-1 with TRBJ2-5; D ambiguous. This CDR3 has 14 amino acids. Per the germline V gene, CDR1 is SGHRS and CDR2 is YFSETQ. The V end was cut by 3 bases, the J end by 1 base, with 10 bases between. The CDR3 DNA sequence: TGCGCCAGCAGCTCATCAGAAGTCCAAGAGACCCAGTACTTC. Encoded protein: CASSSSEVQETQYF.

This clonotype has ten or more counts. This chain joins TRBV6-2 or TRBV6-3 and TRBJ1-5; no firm D call. Germline lookup yields CDR1 MNHEY and CDR2 SVGEGT. The CDR3 is 15 amino acids. Deletions cut 4 bases from V and 0 bases from J, with 10 bases between. The CDR3 DNA is TGTGCCAGCAGTTCGACCCCGGATAGCAATCAGCCCCAGCATTTT. The encoded protein is CASSSTPDSNQPQHF.

This clonotype was picked up a small number of times. This sequence joins TRBV11-2 and TRBJ2-1; no definite D call. V lost 5 bases, J lost 10 bases, and 12 bases lay in between. This CDR3 has 12 residues. Germline values: CDR1 SGHAT, CDR2 FQNNGV. In DNA, the CDR3 is TGTGCCAGCAGCCTCCATGTCCGGGAGCAGTTCTTC. This translates into CASSLHVREQFF.

V usage is TRBV19 and J usage is TRBJ1-1, with a possible D match to TRBD1 (5 bases). V lost 6 bases and J lost 0, with 11 bases in between. In germline, CDR1 is LNHDA, CDR2 SQIVND (reference sequence). The CDR3 consists of 14 residues. In DNA form, the CDR3 reads TGTGCCAGTAGGGGGGGGAGCTTGAACACTGAAGCTTTCTTT. This translates into CASRGGSLNTEAFF.